What follows describes a single T cell receptor beta chain. As yet, its antigen is unknown. Any gene name here is a mouse gene name. Read coverage stops 4 residues before the CDR3 terminus; the germline J gene supplies the remainder. These data are taken from a study of CD8+ T cells in alopecia areata. Looking at the study overall: Transfer of skin from 6-12-month-old C3H/HeJ graft donors with spontaneous alopecia was made to 7-10-week-old female C3H/HeJ mice.

Markers used for sorting pooled cutaneous lymph node cells were CD4, CD8alpha, NKG2D, NKG2ACE and others. RNA, once extracted, was reverse transcribed into cDNA for use as the sequencing template. Sequencing was performed with immunoSEQ multiplex PCR; in TCRdb, only in-frame clones are kept and a portion is missing. This sample has about 270,000 clones, each found more than once. Study outcomes and limitations: Relative to mice, TCR sharing across patients was less clear, a difference possibly HLA-related. Affected scalp, especially in alopecia totalis/universalis, had a higher clonality than normal scalp did. There were also resident alphabeta T cells of normal skin sequenced in scalp samples.

Looked up from germline, CDR1 is GKSSPN and CDR2 is SITVG. The ends lost 3 bases at V and 2 bases at J; junction bases unmatched: 4. The CDR3 covers 15 residues. This sequence joins TRBV31 and TRBJ2-3; 11 positions match TRBD2. The source is a C3H/HeJ mouse with alopecia areata. Strain haplotype at MHC: H2-k. Sequencing was done on a sample of CD4+ T cells sorted from a lymph node. The CDR3 protein is CAWSQGLGVAETLYF. The sequenced CDR3 bases are TGTGCCTGGAGCCAGGGACTGGGGGTTGCAGAA.